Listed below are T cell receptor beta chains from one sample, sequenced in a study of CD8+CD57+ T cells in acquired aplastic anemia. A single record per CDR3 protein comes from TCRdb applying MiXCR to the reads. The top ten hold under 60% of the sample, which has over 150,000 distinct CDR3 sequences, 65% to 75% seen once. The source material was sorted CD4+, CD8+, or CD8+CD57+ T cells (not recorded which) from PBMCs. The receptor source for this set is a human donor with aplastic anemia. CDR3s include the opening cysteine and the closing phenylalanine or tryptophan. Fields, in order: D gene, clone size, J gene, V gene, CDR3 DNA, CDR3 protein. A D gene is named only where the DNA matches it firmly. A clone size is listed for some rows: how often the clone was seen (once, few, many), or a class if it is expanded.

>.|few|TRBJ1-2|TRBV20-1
TGCAGTGCCAAACCATTACACGGGAGGGTTAACTATGGCTACACCTTC
CSAKPLHGRVNYGYTF
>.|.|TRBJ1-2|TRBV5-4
TGTGCCAGCAGCCGAGGGAGGAACGTAGAAGCGGGTGGCTACACCTTC
CASSRGRNVEAGGYTF
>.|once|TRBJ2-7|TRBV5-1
TGCGCCAGCAGCTCCGCGGGAGAGCAGTACTTC
CASSSAGEQYF
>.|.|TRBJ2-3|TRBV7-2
TGTGCCAGCAGCTTAGCGCAGGGAGGTACGCAGTATTTT
CASSLAQGGTQYF
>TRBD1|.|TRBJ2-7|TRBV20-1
TGCAGTGCAAAACGGGACAGAGACGAGCAGTACTTC
CSAKRDRDEQYF
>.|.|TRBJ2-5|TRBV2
TGTGCCAGCAGCCCTGGACTAGAGACCCAGTACTTC
CASSPGLETQYF
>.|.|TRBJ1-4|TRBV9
TGTGCCAGCAGCGTAACGTACCAGGACCAACTGTTTTTT
CASSVTYQDQLFF
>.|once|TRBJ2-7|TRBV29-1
TGCAGCGTTGAGGACATACTATACGAGCAGTACTTC
CSVEDILYEQYF
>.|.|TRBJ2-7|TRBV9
TGTGCCAGCAGCGTAGAGGCAGGTCCTTCCTACGAGCAGTACTTC
CASSVEAGPSYEQYF
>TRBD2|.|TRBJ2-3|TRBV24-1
TGTGCCACCAGTGAGGGACTGTTCGGGAGGACAGATACGCAGTATTTT
CATSEGLFGRTDTQYF
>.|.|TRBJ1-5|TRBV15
TGTGCCGCCGGCCCCGGGACCGTCAATCAGCCCCAGCATTTT
CAAGPGTVNQPQHF
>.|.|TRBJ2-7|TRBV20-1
TGCAGTGCTATTCAAACCTCAGGGGCCGAGCAGTACTTC
CSAIQTSGAEQYF
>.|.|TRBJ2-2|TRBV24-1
TGTGCCACCAGTGGTGGGGCCGGGACCGGGGAGCTGTTTTTT
CATSGGAGTGELFF
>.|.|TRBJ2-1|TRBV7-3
TGTGCCAGCAGCTTAAGCATGGCGGTCTCCTACAATGAGCAGTTCTTC
CASSLSMAVSYNEQFF
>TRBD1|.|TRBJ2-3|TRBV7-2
TGTGCCAGCAGCTTAGCGGGGACAGGGGGCAGAGATACGCAGTATTTT
CASSLAGTGGRDTQYF
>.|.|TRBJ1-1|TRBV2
TGTGCCAGCAGCGGCGGGGGAGGCACTGAAGCTTTCTTT
CASSGGGGTEAFF
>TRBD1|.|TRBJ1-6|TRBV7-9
TGTGCCAGCAGCGCACAGGGGCCGGATTCACCCCTCCACTTT
CASSAQGPDSPLHF
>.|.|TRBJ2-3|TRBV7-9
TGTGCCAGCAGCTCCGACTTAGAGGATACGCAGTATTTT
CASSSDLEDTQYF
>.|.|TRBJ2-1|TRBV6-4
TGTGCCAGCAGCCCCGGGACGGATAACAATGAGCAGTTCTTC
CASSPGTDNNEQFF
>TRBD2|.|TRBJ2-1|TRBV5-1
TGCGCCAGCAGAGGGACTAGCGGCAATGAGCAGTTCTTC
CASRGTSGNEQFF
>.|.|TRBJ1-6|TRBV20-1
TGCAGTGCTAGAGACCCTCAGGGACATTCACCCCTCCACTTT
CSARDPQGHSPLHF
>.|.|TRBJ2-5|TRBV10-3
TGTGCCATCAGGGGGCAGGGAGACGAGACCCAGTACTTC
CAIRGQGDETQYF
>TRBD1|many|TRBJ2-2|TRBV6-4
TGTGCCAGCAGTGATGGACAGGGGACCACCGGGGAGCTGTTTTTT
CASSDGQGTTGELFF
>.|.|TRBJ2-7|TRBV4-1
TGCGCCAGCAGCCAAGTCGGGCAGGCCTACGAGCAGTACTTC
CASSQVGQAYEQYF
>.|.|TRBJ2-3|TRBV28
TGTGCCAGCAGTTTACACGGGAGAGTAGATACGCAGTATTTT
CASSLHGRVDTQYF
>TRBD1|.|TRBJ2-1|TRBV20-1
TGCAGTGCTAGAGGGACAGGGGGCCGGAATGAGCAGTTCTTC
CSARGTGGRNEQFF
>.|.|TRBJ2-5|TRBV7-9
TGTGCCAGCAGCCCCCCGACTAACCAAGAGACCCAGTACTTC
CASSPPTNQETQYF
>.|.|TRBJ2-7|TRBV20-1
TGCAGTGCTAGAGCCTTGGCGGGTGGGTCCTACGAGCAGTACTTC
CSARALAGGSYEQYF
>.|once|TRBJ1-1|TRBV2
TGTGCCAGCAGTGAAAAGACAGGTGGTATGAACACTGAAGCTTTCTTT
CASSEKTGGMNTEAFF
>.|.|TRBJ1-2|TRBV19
TGTGCCAGTAGTATCAGTAACTATGGCTACACCTTC
CASSISNYGYTF
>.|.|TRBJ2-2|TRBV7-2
TGTGCCAGCAGCTTAGCGATGGGGACCGGGGAGCTGTTTTTT
CASSLAMGTGELFF
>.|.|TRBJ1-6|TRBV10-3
TGTGCCAGCAGTTACCGCCGGGAGGGTACTACCCTCCACTTT
CASSYRREGTTLHF
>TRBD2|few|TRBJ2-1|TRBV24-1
TGTGCCACCAGTCTAACTACACAGCGGGATAGCTCCTACAATGAGCAGTTCTTC
CATSLTTQRDSSYNEQFF
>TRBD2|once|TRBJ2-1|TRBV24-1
TGTGCCACCAGTGTAGCGGGAAATTGGGCTGGTGAGCAGTTCTTC
CATSVAGNWAGEQFF
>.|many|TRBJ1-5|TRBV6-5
TGTGCCAGCAGTTACAAATCGAATCAGCCCCAGCATTTT
CASSYKSNQPQHF
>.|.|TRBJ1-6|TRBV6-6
TGTGCCAGCAGTTCCGGTCAGGGGTCACCCCTCCACTTT
CASSSGQGSPLHF
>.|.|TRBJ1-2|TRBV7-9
TGTGCCAGCAGCTTGGCGATGGGTGAGGGCTACACCTTC
CASSLAMGEGYTF
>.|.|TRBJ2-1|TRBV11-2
TGTGCCAGCAGCTTTGACCCGAGGAGGGAGCAGTTCTTC
CASSFDPRREQFF
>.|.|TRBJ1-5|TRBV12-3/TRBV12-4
TGTGCCAGCAACGTAGGTCCCGGGAGGCCCCAGCATTTT
CASNVGPGRPQHF
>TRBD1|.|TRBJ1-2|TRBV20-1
TGCAGTGCTCGCCTTTTACAGGGGGGTGACTACACCTTC
CSARLLQGGDYTF
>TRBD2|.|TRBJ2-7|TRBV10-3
TGTGCCATCACTAGCGGGAGCTCCTACGAGCAGTACTTC
CAITSGSSYEQYF
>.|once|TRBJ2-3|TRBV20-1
TGCAGTGCTAAGGAGCATTCTAGCACAGATACGCAGTATTTT
CSAKEHSSTDTQYF
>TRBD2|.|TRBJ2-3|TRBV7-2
TGTGCCAGCAGCTTTACTAGCGGAGTCGTCACAGATACGCAGTATTTT
CASSFTSGVVTDTQYF
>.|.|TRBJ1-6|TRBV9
TGTGCCAGCAGCGCTGTAAATTCACCCCTCCACTTT
CASSAVNSPLHF
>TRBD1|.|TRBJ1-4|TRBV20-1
TGCAGTGCTCCCGGGACAGGGATTCAACTGTTTTTT
CSAPGTGIQLFF
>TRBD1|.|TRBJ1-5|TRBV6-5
TGTGCCAGCAGTGGACAGGGAGTGAAGCAGCCCCAGCATTTT
CASSGQGVKQPQHF
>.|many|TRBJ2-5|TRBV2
TGTGCCAGCAGTGGGGCAGACTACCAAGAGACCCAGTACTTC
CASSGADYQETQYF
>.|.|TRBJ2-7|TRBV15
TGTGCCACCAGCAGAGATAAACAGAGTTCCTACGAGCAGTACTTC
CATSRDKQSSYEQYF
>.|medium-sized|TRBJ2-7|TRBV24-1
TGTGCCACCTACGAGCAGTACTTC
CATYEQYF
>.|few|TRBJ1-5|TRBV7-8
TGTGCCAGCAGCTTAGTTCGCAGGGAAGGTCAGCCCCAGCATTTT
CASSLVRREGQPQHF
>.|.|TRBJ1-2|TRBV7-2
TGTGCCAGCAGCTTAGGGGGGTCTAACTATGGCTACACCTTC
CASSLGGSNYGYTF
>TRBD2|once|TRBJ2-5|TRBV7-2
TGTGCCAGCAGCTTAAGTTGGCTAGCGGGAGGGGCCCAGTACTTC
CASSLSWLAGGAQYF
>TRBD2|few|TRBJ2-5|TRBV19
TGTGCCAGTAGACTAGCGGGTGAGACCCAGTACTTC
CASRLAGETQYF
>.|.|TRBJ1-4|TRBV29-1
TGCAGCGTTGAAAAGGCGAGACAGCTGTTTTTT
CSVEKARQLFF
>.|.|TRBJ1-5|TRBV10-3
TGTGCCATCAGTGATGGGATAGGTCAGCCCCAGCATTTT
CAISDGIGQPQHF
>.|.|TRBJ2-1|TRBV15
TGTGCCACCAGCAGAGAAGAAACAAGAACCTACAATGAGCAGTTCTTC
CATSREETRTYNEQFF
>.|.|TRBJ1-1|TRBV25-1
TGTGCCAGCAGTGAATTTTACACCTCGAACACTGAAGCTTTCTTT
CASSEFYTSNTEAFF
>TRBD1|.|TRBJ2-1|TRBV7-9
TGTGCCACATCGACAGGGGACAATGAGCAGTTCTTC
CATSTGDNEQFF
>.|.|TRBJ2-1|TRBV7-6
TGTGCCAGCAGCTTAGTTTATTGGGGCCGGAATGAGCAGTTCTTC
CASSLVYWGRNEQFF
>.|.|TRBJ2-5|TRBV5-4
TGTGCCAGCAGCGGGGGCAGGGGAGAGACCCAGTACTTC
CASSGGRGETQYF